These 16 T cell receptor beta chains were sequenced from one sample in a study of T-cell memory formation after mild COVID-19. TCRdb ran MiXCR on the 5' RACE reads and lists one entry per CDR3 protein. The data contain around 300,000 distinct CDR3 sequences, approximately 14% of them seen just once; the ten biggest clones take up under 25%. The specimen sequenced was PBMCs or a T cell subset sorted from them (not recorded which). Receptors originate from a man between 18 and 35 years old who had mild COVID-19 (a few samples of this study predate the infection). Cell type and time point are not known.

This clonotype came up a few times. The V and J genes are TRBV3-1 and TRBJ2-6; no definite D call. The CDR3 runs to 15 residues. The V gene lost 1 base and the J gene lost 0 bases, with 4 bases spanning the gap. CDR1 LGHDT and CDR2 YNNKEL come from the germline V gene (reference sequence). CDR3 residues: CASSQVSSGANVLTF. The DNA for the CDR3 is TGTGCCAGCAGCCAAGTTAGCTCTGGGGCCAACGTCCTGACTTTC. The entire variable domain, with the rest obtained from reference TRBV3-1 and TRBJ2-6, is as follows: DTAVSQTPKYLVTQMGNDKSIKCEQNLGHDTMYWYKQDSKKFLKIMFSYNNKELIINETVPNRFSPKSPDKAHLNLHINSLELGDSAVYFCASSQVSSGANVLTFGAGSRLTVL.

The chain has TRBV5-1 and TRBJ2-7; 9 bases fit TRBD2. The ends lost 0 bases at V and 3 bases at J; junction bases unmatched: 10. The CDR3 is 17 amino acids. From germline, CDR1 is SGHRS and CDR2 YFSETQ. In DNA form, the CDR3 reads TGCGCCAGCAGCTTGGCCACTAGCGGGCGTACCCTCTACGAGCAGTACTTC. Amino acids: CASSLATSGRTLYEQYF.

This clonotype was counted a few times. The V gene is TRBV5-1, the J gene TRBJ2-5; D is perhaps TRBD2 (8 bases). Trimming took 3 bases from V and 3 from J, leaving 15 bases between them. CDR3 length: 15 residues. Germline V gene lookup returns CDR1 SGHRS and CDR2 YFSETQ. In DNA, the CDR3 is TGCGCCAGCAGCTCGGGGACAGCGGGGGAAGAGACCCAGTACTTC. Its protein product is CASSSGTAGEETQYF.

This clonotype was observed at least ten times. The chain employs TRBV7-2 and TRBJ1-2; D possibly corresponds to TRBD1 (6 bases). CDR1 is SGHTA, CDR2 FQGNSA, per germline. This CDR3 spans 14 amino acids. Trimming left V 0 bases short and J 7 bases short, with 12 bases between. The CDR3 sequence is CASSLAPGAVGYTF. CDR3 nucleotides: TGTGCCAGCAGCTTAGCGCCAGGGGCCGTTGGCTACACCTTC.

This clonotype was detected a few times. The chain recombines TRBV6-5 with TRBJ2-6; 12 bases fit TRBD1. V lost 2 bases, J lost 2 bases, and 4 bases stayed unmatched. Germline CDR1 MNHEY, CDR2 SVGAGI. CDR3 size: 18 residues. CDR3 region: CASSYQRDRGPGANVLTF. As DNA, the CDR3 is TGTGCCAGCAGTTACCAGCGGGACAGGGGGCCTGGGGCCAACGTCCTGACTTTC.

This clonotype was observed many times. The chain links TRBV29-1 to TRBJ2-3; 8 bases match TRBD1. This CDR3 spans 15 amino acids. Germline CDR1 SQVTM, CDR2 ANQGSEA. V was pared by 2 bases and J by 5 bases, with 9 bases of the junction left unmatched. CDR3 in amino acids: CSVESQLDRGDTQYF. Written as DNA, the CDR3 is TGCAGCGTTGAATCCCAATTAGACAGGGGAGATACGCAGTATTTT.

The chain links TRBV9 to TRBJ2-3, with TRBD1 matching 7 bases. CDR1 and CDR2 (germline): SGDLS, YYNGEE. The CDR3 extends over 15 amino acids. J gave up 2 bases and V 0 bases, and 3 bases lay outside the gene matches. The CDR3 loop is CASSVGGQDTDTQYF. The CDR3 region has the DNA TGTGCCAGCAGCGTAGGCGGACAGGACACAGATACGCAGTATTTT.

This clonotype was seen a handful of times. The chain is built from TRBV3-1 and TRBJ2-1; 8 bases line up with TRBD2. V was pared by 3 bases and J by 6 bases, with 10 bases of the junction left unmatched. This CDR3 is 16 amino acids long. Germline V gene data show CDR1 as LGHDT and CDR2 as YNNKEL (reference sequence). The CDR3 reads CASSQLGTSTANEQFF. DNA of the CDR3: TGTGCCAGCAGCCAGTTGGGGACTAGTACGGCCAATGAGCAGTTCTTC.

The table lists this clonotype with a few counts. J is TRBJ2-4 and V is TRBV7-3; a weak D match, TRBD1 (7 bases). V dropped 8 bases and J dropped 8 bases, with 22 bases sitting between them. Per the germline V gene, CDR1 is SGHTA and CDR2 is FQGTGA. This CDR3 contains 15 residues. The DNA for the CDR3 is TGTGCCAGCTCAGACCCCACAGGGGAGGTCGACATTCAGTACTTC. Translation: CASSDPTGEVDIQYF.

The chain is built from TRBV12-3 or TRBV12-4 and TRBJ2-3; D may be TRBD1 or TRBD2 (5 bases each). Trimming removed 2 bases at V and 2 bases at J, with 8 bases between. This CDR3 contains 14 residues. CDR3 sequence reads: CASSLTGPTDTQYF. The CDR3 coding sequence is TGTGCCAGCAGTTTAACGGGGCCCACAGATACGCAGTATTTT.

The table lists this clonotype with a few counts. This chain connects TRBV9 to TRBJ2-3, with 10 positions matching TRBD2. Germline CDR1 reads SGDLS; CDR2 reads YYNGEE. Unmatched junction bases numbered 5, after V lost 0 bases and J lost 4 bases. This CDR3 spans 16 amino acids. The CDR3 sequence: CASSVEPSGGADTQYF. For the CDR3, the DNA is TGTGCCAGCAGCGTAGAACCTAGCGGGGGCGCAGATACGCAGTATTTT.

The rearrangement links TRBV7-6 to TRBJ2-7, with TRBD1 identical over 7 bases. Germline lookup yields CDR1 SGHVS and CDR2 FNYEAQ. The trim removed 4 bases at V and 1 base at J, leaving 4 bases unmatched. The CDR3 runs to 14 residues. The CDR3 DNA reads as TGTGCCAGCAGCTCAGACAGGGCTTCCTACGAGCAGTACTTC. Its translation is CASSSDRASYEQYF.

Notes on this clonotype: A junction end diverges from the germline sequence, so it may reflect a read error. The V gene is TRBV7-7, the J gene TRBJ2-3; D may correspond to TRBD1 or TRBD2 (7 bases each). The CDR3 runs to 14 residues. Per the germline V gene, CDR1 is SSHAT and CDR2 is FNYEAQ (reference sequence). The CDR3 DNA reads TGTGCTAGCAGCAGGGGGGGGAGCACAGATACGCAGTATTTT. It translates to CASSRGGSTDTQYF.

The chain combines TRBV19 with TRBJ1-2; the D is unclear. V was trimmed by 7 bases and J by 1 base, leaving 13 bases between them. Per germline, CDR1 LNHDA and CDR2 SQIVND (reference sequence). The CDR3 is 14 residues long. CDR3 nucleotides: TGTGCCAGTACCGTACCAGGCGTTAACTATGGCTACACCTTC. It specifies CASTVPGVNYGYTF.

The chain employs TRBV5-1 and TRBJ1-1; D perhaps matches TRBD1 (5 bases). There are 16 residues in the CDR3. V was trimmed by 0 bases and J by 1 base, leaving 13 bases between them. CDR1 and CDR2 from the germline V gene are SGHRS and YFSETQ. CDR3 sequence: CASSLASGTSNTEAFF. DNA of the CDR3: TGCGCCAGCAGCTTGGCTTCCGGGACCTCGAACACTGAAGCTTTCTTT.

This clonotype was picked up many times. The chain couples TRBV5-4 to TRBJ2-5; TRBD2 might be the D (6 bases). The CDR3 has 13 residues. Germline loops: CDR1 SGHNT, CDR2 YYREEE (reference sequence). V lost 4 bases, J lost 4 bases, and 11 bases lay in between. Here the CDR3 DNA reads TGTGCCAGCAGCCCACGGGGGTCAGAGACCCAGTACTTC. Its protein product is CASSPRGSETQYF.